This is a list of T cell receptor beta chains from one sample in a study of blood T cell repertoires in COVID-19. Some clones are missing from TCRdb's copy, which holds only in-frame ones; the method was immunoSEQ multiplex PCR. Altogether 150,000 to 200,000 clones are present, about 88% being singletons, with the ten largest covering 2.5% to 3.5%. The sequenced sample consisted of peripheral blood. All receptors derive from a woman aged 30 to 39 with active or convalescent COVID-19. Both conserved end residues are part of each CDR3. D genes are given only for firm matches. Part of the rows lack a size; the others show once, few, many or a class for expanded clones.

J | V | D | size | CDR3 | DNA
TRBJ1-2 | TRBV27 | NA | NA | CASRELGANGYTF | TGTGCCAGCAGAGAATTGGGGGCCAATGGCTACACCTTC
TRBJ1-4 | TRBV29-1 | NA | NA | CSVVRSPNEKLFF | TGCAGCGTTGTACGGTCTCCAAATGAAAAACTGTTTTTT
TRBJ1-4 | TRBV6-5 | NA | NA | CASSSRGPSNEKLFF | TGTGCCAGCAGCTCCAGGGGCCCCTCTAATGAAAAACTGTTTTTT
TRBJ2-1 | TRBV24-1 | TRBD2 | NA | CATSDPRGSGRADEQFF | TGTGCCACCAGTGATCCCCGGGGTAGCGGGAGGGCCGATGAGCAGTTCTTC
TRBJ1-3 | TRBV14 | TRBD1 | few | CASSLPGQFSGNTIYF | TGTGCCAGCAGCTTACCGGGACAGTTCTCTGGAAACACCATATATTTT
TRBJ2-5 | TRBV6-5 | TRBD2 | NA | CATAGLAETQYF | TGTGCCACGGCGGGACTAGCAGAGACCCAGTACTTC
TRBJ2-1 | TRBV15 | TRBD2 | NA | CATSRASGRAYNEQFF | TGTGCCACCAGCAGAGCTAGCGGGAGGGCCTACAATGAGCAGTTCTTC
TRBJ2-3 | TRBV15 | NA | once | CATSRARLAAGYF | TGTGCCACCAGCAGAGCCCGATTAGCGGCGGGGTATTTT
TRBJ2-7 | TRBV5-1 | TRBD2 | NA | CASSLALAGARSSYEQYF | TGCGCCAGCAGCTTGGCCCTAGCGGGAGCTAGGAGCTCCTACGAGCAGTACTTC
TRBJ1-3 | TRBV11-3 | TRBD1 | few | CASSRKDRGQNTIYF | TGTGCCAGCAGCCGAAAGGACAGGGGGCAAAACACCATATATTTT
TRBJ1-6 | TRBV5-6 | NA | once | CASSLGASSYNSPLHF | TGTGCCAGCAGCCTGGGCGCGAGCTCCTATAATTCACCCCTCCACTTT
TRBJ1-5 | TRBV3-1/TRBV3-2 | NA | few | CASSQDLGGFSNQPQHF | TGTGCCAGCAGCCAAGATTTGGGGGGGTTCAGCAATCAGCCCCAGCATTTT
TRBJ2-1 | TRBV5-5 | NA | NA | CASSFSQANSYNEQFF | TGTGCCAGCAGCTTCTCACAGGCTAACTCCTACAATGAGCAGTTCTTC
TRBJ2-5 | TRBV5-4 | NA | NA | CASSLAGLKETQYF | TGTGCCAGCAGCTTGGCTGGCCTGAAAGAGACCCAGTACTTC
TRBJ2-7 | TRBV6-5 | TRBD1 | NA | CASSPAGTGGYEQYF | TGTGCCAGCAGCCCCGCCGGGACAGGCGGCTACGAGCAGTACTTC
TRBJ2-3 | TRBV28 | TRBD2 | NA | CASSLWREATDTQYF | TGTGCCAGCAGTTTATGGCGGGAGGCAACAGATACGCAGTATTTT
TRBJ2-7 | TRBV13 | TRBD2 | NA | CASSLASGSAYEQYF | TGTGCCAGCAGCTTAGCTAGCGGGAGTGCCTACGAGCAGTACTTC
TRBJ2-7 | TRBV14 | TRBD1 | NA | CASSQRPGGNYEQYF | TGTGCCAGCAGCCAACGGCCAGGGGGTAATTACGAGCAGTACTTC
TRBJ1-4 | TRBV7-8 | NA | NA | CASSLDGTFATNEKLFF | TGTGCCAGCAGCTTAGATGGGACTTTCGCAACTAATGAAAAACTGTTTTTT
TRBJ1-1 | TRBV4-2 | TRBD1 | NA | CASSQSMTGQTEAFF | TGTGCCAGCAGCCAATCAATGACAGGGCAAACTGAAGCTTTCTTT
TRBJ1-5 | TRBV5-6 | NA | NA | CASSLRGSNQPQHF | TGTGCCAGCAGCTTGCGCGGGAGCAATCAGCCCCAGCATTTT
TRBJ1-2 | TRBV27 | TRBD1 | NA | CASSLNRGNYGYTF | TGTGCCAGCAGTTTAAACAGGGGAAATTATGGCTACACCTTC
TRBJ1-2 | TRBV28 | TRBD1 | NA | CASSSWDRGMDYGYTF | TGTGCCAGCAGTTCCTGGGACAGGGGGATGGACTATGGCTACACCTTC
TRBJ1-2 | TRBV10-3 | NA | NA | CATPSPSYGYTF | TGTGCCACTCCCTCGCCCAGCTATGGCTACACCTTC
TRBJ1-2 | TRBV19 | NA | NA | CASTVKSRDIYGYTF | TGTGCCAGTACCGTAAAGTCCCGGGACATCTATGGCTACACCTTC
TRBJ2-7 | TRBV12-3/TRBV12-4 | NA | once | CASTLGNSYEQYF | TGTGCCAGCACCCTGGGCAACTCCTACGAGCAGTACTTC
TRBJ2-4 | TRBV5-6 | TRBD1 | NA | CASSNKGALGNIQYF | TGTGCCAGCAGCAACAAGGGGGCCCTGGGTAACATTCAGTACTTC
TRBJ1-5 | TRBV28 | NA | NA | CASSFIRGGYQPQHF | TGTGCCAGCAGTTTCATACGGGGAGGGTATCAGCCCCAGCATTTT
TRBJ1-1 | TRBV3-1/TRBV3-2 | TRBD1 | NA | CASSQPQTGRTEAFF | TGTGCCAGCAGCCAACCTCAGACAGGGCGCACTGAAGCTTTCTTT
TRBJ1-1 | TRBV30 | NA | NA | CAWSVNRLGNTEAFF | TGTGCCTGGAGTGTGAACCGCCTCGGGAACACTGAAGCTTTCTTT
TRBJ2-1 | TRBV6-5 | TRBD2 | few | CASSLGLAGGFLEQFF | TGTGCCAGCAGTTTAGGACTAGCGGGAGGATTTTTGGAGCAGTTCTTC
TRBJ2-1 | TRBV5-4 | TRBD2 | NA | CASSSPPGTSGEQFF | TGTGCCAGCAGCTCTCCCCCAGGGACTAGCGGAGAGCAGTTCTTC
TRBJ1-6 | TRBV27 | NA | NA | CASSLRDTRSPLHF | TGTGCCAGCAGTTTACGGGACACTCGATCACCCCTCCACTTT
TRBJ2-7 | TRBV21-1 | NA | NA | CASSKGAGRTYEQYF | TGTGCCAGCAGCAAAGGGGCCGGTAGAACCTACGAGCAGTACTTC
TRBJ2-1 | TRBV11-2 | TRBD2 | NA | CASNGLAGYNEQFF | TGTGCCAGCAACGGACTAGCGGGGTACAATGAGCAGTTCTTC
TRBJ2-1 | TRBV18 | TRBD2 | few | CASSSSGGSYNEQFF | TGTGCCAGCTCGAGTAGCGGGGGTTCCTACAATGAGCAGTTCTTC